The next 2 T cell receptor beta chains were all read from a single sample in a study of metastatic and nonmetastatic thyroid tumors. TCRdb re-clonotyped the PCR reads through MiXCR. This table holds about 27,000 clones, approximately 17% found once. No patient had received any treatment before thyroid surgery. Sequencing input: blood. The receptors come from a male donor with papillary thyroid cancer or a benign thyroid nodule (not recorded which). Some clones in this sample may be carry-over from other donors' samples.

The chain joins TRBV20-1 to TRBJ2-7; D is uncertain. In germline, CDR1 is DFQATT, CDR2 SNEGSKA (reference sequence). The V end was cut by 0 bases, the J end by 3 bases, with 21 bases between. There are 17 residues in the CDR3. CDR3 bases: TGCAGTGCTAGAGATCTTGAGAGGCCCTGTCTCTACTACGAGCAGTACTTC. This translates into CSARDLERPCLYYEQYF.

This clone was seen many times. The CDR3 loop is CASSPRTSTDTQYF. The DNA of the CDR3 is TGTGCCAGCAGCCCACGGACTAGTACAGATACGCAGTATTTT. The chain uses TRBV9 and TRBJ2-3, with 7 bases aligning to TRBD2. Trimming cost V 4 bases and J 3 bases; bases outside gene matches: 5. Germline V CDR1 and CDR2: SGDLS, YYNGEE. The CDR3 is 14 amino acids.